The entry below gives a single T cell receptor beta chain sequence along with its context. Authors' data handling: Estimation of nucleated cell counts was performed using reference gene primer amplification. Generated by immunoSEQ multiplex PCR, the TCRdb table keeps only in-frame clones and is missing some. For V, J and clone size, that table is used; D and trimming come from the DNA. The data hold under 250,000 clones, with under 90% observed a single time. CDR1 KGHDR and CDR2 SFDVKD come from the germline V gene. The CDR3 sequence is 13 residues long. V was trimmed by 5 bases and J by 5 bases, leaving 11 bases between them. These data are taken from a study of blood T cell repertoires in COVID-19.

This TCR was sampled from a woman aged 45 to 65 who had been exposed to COVID-19. Sample: PBMCs or T cells enriched from blood (not recorded which). J is TRBJ1-1 and V is TRBV24-1, with D perhaps TRBD1 (5 bases). The CDR3 region is CATSAGGGTEAFF. CDR3 in DNA: TGTGCCACCAGTGCGGGGGGAGGGACTGAAGCTTTCTTT.